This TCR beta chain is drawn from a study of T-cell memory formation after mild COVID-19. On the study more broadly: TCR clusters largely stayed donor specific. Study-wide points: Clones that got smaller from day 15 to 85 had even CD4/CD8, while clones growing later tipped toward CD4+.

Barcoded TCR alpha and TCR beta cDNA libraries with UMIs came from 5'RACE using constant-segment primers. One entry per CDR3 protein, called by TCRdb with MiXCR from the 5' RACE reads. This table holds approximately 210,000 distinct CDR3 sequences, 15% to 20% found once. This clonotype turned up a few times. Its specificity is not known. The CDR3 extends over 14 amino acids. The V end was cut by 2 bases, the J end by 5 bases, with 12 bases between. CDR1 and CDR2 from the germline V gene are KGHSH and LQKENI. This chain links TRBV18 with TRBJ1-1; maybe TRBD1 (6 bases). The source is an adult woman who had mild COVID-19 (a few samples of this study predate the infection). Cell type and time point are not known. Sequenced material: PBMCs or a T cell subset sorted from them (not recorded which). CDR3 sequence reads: CASSPEGQGTEAFF. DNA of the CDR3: TGTGCCAGCTCACCAGAAGGTCAGGGGACTGAAGCTTTCTTT.